This passage covers 28 T cell receptor beta chains from one sample sequenced in a study of spatial heterogeneity in lung cancer. Time point reported: sample taken at primary tumor resection. MiXCR, applied by TCRdb to the 5' RACE reads, yields one record per CDR3 protein. Counted here are about 92,000 distinct CDR3 sequences, approximately 12% occurring once; the ten biggest clones make up 35% to 50%. Specimen: PBMCs, collected at surgery. These receptors all come from a male donor with early-stage non-small cell lung cancer.

The rearrangement joins TRBV24-1 to TRBJ2-1; 7 bases agree with TRBD1. Germline assignment: CDR1 KGHDR and CDR2 SFDVKD. The CDR3 covers 16 residues. V lost 5 bases, J lost 7 bases, and 13 bases stayed unmatched. This CDR3 is CATSAPTGILGNEQFF. In nucleotides, the CDR3 is TGTGCCACCAGTGCCCCGACAGGGATTCTGGGGAATGAGCAGTTCTTC.

The genes are TRBV6-2 or TRBV6-3 and TRBJ1-2; D gene uncertain. The V end was cut by 0 bases, the J end by 7 bases, with 9 bases between. The CDR3 has 13 residues. CDR1 and CDR2 (germline): MNHEY, SVGEGT. CDR3 in DNA: TGTGCCAGCAGTTACTCGCGGCCGCGTGGCTACACCTTC. Translating it yields CASSYSRPRGYTF.

This clonotype was recorded a few times. The gene calls are TRBV18 and TRBJ2-5, with D possibly matching TRBD1 (6 bases). Trimming shortened V by 4 bases and J by 2 bases, and 17 bases separated the two germline ends. Germline lookup yields CDR1 KGHSH and CDR2 LQKENI. The CDR3 has 16 residues. CDR3 bases: TGTGCCAGCTCACAGGAATTACAGGGCCGACAAGAGACCCAGTACTTC. This gives the protein CASSQELQGRQETQYF.

V usage is TRBV9 and J usage is TRBJ2-3; TRBD1 matches at 7 bases. The germline V gene has CDR1 SGDLS and CDR2 YYNGEE. This CDR3 is 15 amino acids long. Unmatched junction bases numbered 4, after V lost 3 bases and J lost 0 bases. CDR3 region: CASSADRASTDTQYF. CDR3 nucleotide sequence: TGTGCCAGCAGCGCCGACAGGGCTAGCACAGATACGCAGTATTTT.

The table lists this clonotype with many counts. The CDR3 reads CASSLYPGTNYGYTF. The CDR3 region has the DNA TGTGCCAGCAGTTTATATCCAGGGACTAACTATGGCTACACCTTC. The chain has TRBV27 and TRBJ1-2, with a possible D match to TRBD1 (5 bases). V lost 1 base and J 0 bases, leaving 9 bases between the germline ends. The CDR3 sequence is 15 residues long. Per the germline V gene, CDR1 is MNHEY and CDR2 is SMNVEV (reference sequence).

Regarding this clonotype: Possible read error: a much larger clone is one base away. V is TRBV9 and J is TRBJ2-3; D is possibly TRBD1 (5 bases). The length of the CDR3 is 15 residues. Germline-derived CDR1 and CDR2 are SGDLS and YYNGEE. Trimming pared 0 bases from V and 2 bases from J, leaving 10 bases between. CDR3 DNA: TGTGCCAGCAGCGTAGCAGGGATTCTCACAGATACGCAGTATTTT. This sequence encodes CASSVAGILTDTQYF. Using reference TRBV9 and TRBJ2-3 for the parts outside the CDR3, the full variable domain is DSGVTQTPKHLITATGQRVTLRCSPRSGDLSVYWYQQSLDQGLQFLIQYYNGEERAKGNILERFSAQQFPDLHSELNLSSLELGDSALYFCASSVAGILTDTQYFGPGTRLTVL.

This clonotype was recorded at least ten times. This chain uses TRBV7-9 with TRBJ1-6; D unclear. V was clipped by 6 bases and J by 4 bases, with 10 bases between them. Germline V gene sequence: CDR1 SEHNR, CDR2 FQNEAQ (reference sequence). This CDR3 is built from 14 residues. CDR3 amino acids: CASSGGGYNSPLHF. The DNA of the CDR3 is TGTGCCAGCAGTGGAGGAGGTTATAATTCACCCCTCCACTTT.

V and J are TRBV5-5 and TRBJ1-1; D is undetermined. Germline CDR1 is SGHKS and CDR2 is YYEKEE (reference sequence). The CDR3 runs 14 residues. The V end lost 4 bases, the J end lost 6 bases, and 16 bases lay between the germline ends. The CDR3 DNA sequence: TGTGCCAGCAGCCCAGACCCCCTTAGGGCTGAAGCTTTCTTT. Its translation is CASSPDPLRAEAFF.

CDR3 sequence: CATSRGRGVLTDTQYF. In DNA, the CDR3 is TGTGCCACCAGCAGAGGACGGGGTGTACTCACAGATACGCAGTATTTT. V and J are TRBV15 and TRBJ2-3; D might be TRBD2 (5 bases). This CDR3 comprises 16 residues. V was pared by 1 base and J by 2 bases, with 13 bases between. Germline assignment: CDR1 LNHNV and CDR2 YYDKDF (reference sequence).

This clonotype was picked up a small number of times. The rearrangement links TRBV29-1 to TRBJ2-1; no clear D gene. The germline V gene has CDR1 SQVTM and CDR2 ANQGSEA. The CDR3 has 12 residues. The V and J ends lost 3 bases and 9 bases respectively, with 12 bases between them. The CDR3 coding sequence is TGCAGCGTTGATCTCGGAGATGTTGAGCAGTTCTTC. As protein: CSVDLGDVEQFF.

The rearrangement joins TRBV5-1 to TRBJ2-1; 11 bases are shared with TRBD2. V lost 4 bases, J lost 9 bases, and 9 bases stayed unmatched. The germline gives CDR1 SGHRS, CDR2 YFSETQ. The length of the CDR3 is 15 residues. The CDR3 coding sequence is TGCGCCAGCAGCGCTAGACTAGCGGGGCAGAGTGAGCAGTTCTTC. It yields the protein CASSARLAGQSEQFF.

With respect to this clonotype: Its ends do not fully match the called genes, so a read error is possible. The chain has TRBV11-2 and TRBJ1-1; D is possibly TRBD1 (5 bases). CDR3 size: 15 residues. In germline, CDR1 is SGHAT, CDR2 FQNNGV. CDR3 in amino acids: CASSLLLGGATGAFF. CDR3 DNA: TGTGCCAGCAGCTTACTCTTGGGAGGGGCCACTGGAGCTTTCTTT.

CDR3 nucleotides: TGTGCCAGCAGCTCCAGGACTGGGAACTATGGCTACACCTTC. It yields the protein CASSSRTGNYGYTF. The rearrangement links TRBV7-9 to TRBJ1-2; D is ambiguous. Per the germline V gene, CDR1 is SEHNR and CDR2 is FQNEAQ (reference sequence). The CDR3 sequence is 14 residues long. Trimming cost V 4 bases and J 2 bases, with 11 bases left between them.

The chain employs TRBV7-2 and TRBJ2-1, with TRBD2 matching over 11 bases. The V segment lost 4 bases and the J segment 7 bases; nucleotides outside the gene matches: 6. Germline loops: CDR1 SGHTA, CDR2 FQGNSA. The CDR3 sequence is 15 residues long. CDR3 DNA sequence: TGTGCCAGCAGCTCCACTAGCGGGAGTTTTAATGAGCAGTTCTTC. Its translation: CASSSTSGSFNEQFF.

This clonotype has a handful of counts. V gene TRBV5-1 combines with J gene TRBJ2-5, with 11 bases that match TRBD2. The CDR3 covers 15 residues. CDR1 SGHRS and CDR2 YFSETQ come from the germline V gene. Trimming removed 3 bases from V and 5 bases from J; junction bases left unmatched: 6. The DNA of the CDR3 is TGCGCCAGCAGCTCACCGGGACTAGCGGCGGAGACCCAGTACTTC. Translation: CASSSPGLAAETQYF. Based on the CDR3 plus reference TRBV5-1 and TRBJ2-5, the full variable domain is KAGVTQTPRYLIKTRGQQVTLSCSPISGHRSVSWYQQTPGQGLQFLFEYFSETQRNKGNFPGRFSGRQFSNSRSEMNVSTLELGDSALYLCASSSPGLAAETQYFGPGTRLLVL.

This clonotype was counted ten times or more. V gene TRBV11-1 combines with J gene TRBJ2-1, with 9 bases matching TRBD1. V dropped 3 bases and J dropped 6; count of bases not matched to a gene: 6. Germline CDR1 SGHAT, CDR2 FQDESV (reference sequence). The CDR3 loop spans 15 amino acids. This CDR3 is CASSFLGQGFNEQFF. In DNA, the CDR3 is TGTGCCAGCAGCTTTCTGGGACAGGGTTTCAATGAGCAGTTCTTC.

This clonotype was picked up many times. The gene calls are TRBV27 and TRBJ1-5, with a possible D match to TRBD1 (6 bases). The CDR3 consists of 15 residues. Trimming removed 8 bases from V and 1 base from J, with 15 bases in between. Germline V lookup: CDR1 MNHEY, CDR2 SMNVEV (reference sequence). Written as DNA, the CDR3 is TGTGCCAGCCGGATACAGGGTAAAAGCAATCAGCCCCAGCATTTT. Translating it yields CASRIQGKSNQPQHF.

This chain uses TRBV20-1 with TRBJ1-2, with 7 bases identical to TRBD1. The CDR3 is 16 amino acids. Germline V gene sequence: CDR1 DFQATT, CDR2 SNEGSKA (reference sequence). CDR3 loop: CSAPAADRDQGYGYTF. As DNA, the CDR3 is TGCAGCGCGCCCGCCGCCGACAGGGATCAGGGCTATGGCTACACCTTC.

The chain links TRBV2 to TRBJ2-2; D may correspond to TRBD1 or TRBD2 (5 bases each). V lost 0 bases, J lost 5 bases, and 16 bases lay in between. The CDR3 runs 17 residues. Looked up from germline, CDR1 is SNHLY and CDR2 is FYNNEI. Here the CDR3 DNA reads TGTGCCAGCAGTGAAGCGCTTGGGGGAGTGGGGACCGGGGAGCTGTTTTTT. The encoded protein is CASSEALGGVGTGELFF.

In this sample, this clonotype turned up many times. The chain has TRBV15 and TRBJ1-3, with D uncertain. CDR1 and CDR2 (germline): LNHNV, YYDKDF (reference sequence). The CDR3 sequence is 18 residues long. Trimming pared 0 bases from V and 0 bases from J, leaving 15 bases between. In DNA form, the CDR3 reads TGTGCCACCAGCAGAGAGCACGGCGGGGTTCCCTCTGGAAACACCATATATTTT. Its protein is CATSREHGGVPSGNTIYF.

J is TRBJ2-7 and V is TRBV20-1, with 9 nucleotides matching TRBD1. The CDR3 has 14 residues. The V and J ends lost 6 bases and 3 bases, in that order; junction bases with no gene match: 9. CDR1 DFQATT and CDR2 SNEGSKA come from the germline V gene (reference sequence). CDR3 protein: CSAHTGTGIYEQYF. CDR3 nucleotide sequence: TGCAGTGCACATACCGGGACAGGGATCTACGAGCAGTACTTC.

This clonotype was observed a handful of times. This chain links TRBV20-1 with TRBJ2-2; TRBD2 aligns across 9 bases. Germline V gene data show CDR1 as DFQATT and CDR2 as SNEGSKA (reference sequence). This CDR3 spans 14 amino acids. Germline trimming cut 3 bases from V and 4 bases from J; bases unmatched to any gene: 3. CDR3 DNA sequence: TGCAGTGCTAGCGGGACTAGCATCACCGGGGAGCTGTTTTTT. Translated: CSASGTSITGELFF.

The rearrangement uses TRBV2 and TRBJ2-5; D perhaps matches TRBD1 (6 bases). This CDR3 is built from 15 residues. V was trimmed by 2 bases and J by 5 bases, leaving 15 bases between them. The germline V gene has CDR1 SNHLY and CDR2 FYNNEI. This CDR3 is CASSEQQGWRETQYF. The DNA for the CDR3 is TGTGCCAGCAGTGAACAGCAGGGGTGGAGGGAGACCCAGTACTTC.

J is TRBJ1-4 and V is TRBV7-9; 8 bases fit TRBD1. The CDR3 has 15 residues. Germline values: CDR1 SEHNR, CDR2 FQNEAQ (reference sequence). V was clipped by 5 bases and J by 7 bases; unmatched bases: 9. The CDR3 sequence is CASSESRGRGEKLFF. DNA for the CDR3: TGTGCCAGCAGCGAATCCAGGGGGCGGGGTGAAAAACTGTTTTTT. Based on the CDR3 plus reference TRBV7-9 and TRBJ1-4, the full variable domain is DTGVSQNPRHKITKRGQNVTFRCDPISEHNRLYWYRQTLGQGPEFLTYFQNEAQLEKSRLLSDRFSAERPKGSFSTLEIQRTEQGDSAMYLCASSESRGRGEKLFFGSGTQLSVL.

This rearrangement joins TRBV29-1 to TRBJ2-1, with TRBD2 matching 13 bases. Germline assignment: CDR1 SQVTM and CDR2 ANQGSEA. This CDR3 has 14 residues. Germline trimming cut 7 bases from V and 7 bases from J; bases unmatched to any gene: 7. The CDR3 sequence: CSARGTSGMNEQFF. CDR3 DNA: TGCAGCGCAAGAGGGACTAGCGGGATGAATGAGCAGTTCTTC.

This clonotype was detected many times. V gene TRBV9 combines with J gene TRBJ1-1; 7 bases are shared with TRBD1. The J segment lost 3 bases and the V segment lost 3 bases, leaving 8 bases of the junction unmatched. The CDR3 runs to 15 residues. Germline CDR1 and CDR2: SGDLS and YYNGEE. Here the CDR3 DNA reads TGTGCCAGCAGCGCCCGACAGGGCACGGACACTGAAGCTTTCTTT. Translation: CASSARQGTDTEAFF.

The chain carries TRBV5-1 and TRBJ1-5; D is ambiguous. The CDR3 sequence is 14 residues long. Trimming pared 0 bases from V and 1 base from J, leaving 5 bases between. CDR1 SGHRS and CDR2 YFSETQ come from the germline V gene. The DNA of the CDR3 is TGCGCCAGCAGCTTGGACGGGAGCAATCAGCCCCAGCATTTT. Its protein product is CASSLDGSNQPQHF.

This clonotype was counted between two and nine times. The rearrangement uses TRBV27 and TRBJ2-3; a weak D match, TRBD1 (7 bases). In germline, CDR1 is MNHEY, CDR2 SMNVEV (reference sequence). The V end lost 0 bases, the J end lost 5 bases, and 12 bases lay between the germline ends. This CDR3 has 15 amino acids. The CDR3 DNA sequence: TGTGCCAGCAGTTTATCTAGCAGGGGGGAAGATACGCAGTATTTT. Translating gives CASSLSSRGEDTQYF.